A single count supports the clone carrying this T cell receptor (beta chain). What it binds is unknown. The V gene's germline CDR1 is KGHDR and CDR2 SFDVKD. The CDR3 loop spans 16 amino acids. V lost 1 base, J lost 7 bases, and 15 bases lay in between. Method: immunoSEQ multiplex PCR; TCRdb's copy keeps in-frame clones and lacks some. The sample records about 18,000 clones, 70% to 85% being singletons. The data originate from a study of CD4 T cells in relation to SARS-CoV-2 and coronaviruses. Unexposed donor CD4+ T cells date from 2011-2018, before the COVID-19 pandemic. Isolation of CD4+ T cells took place after less than twelve days in culture.

Material for sequencing was CD4+ T cells from PBMCs, cultured in vitro. The TCR was taken from a human donor in good health. This chain links TRBV24-1 with TRBJ2-2, with D possibly called TRBD1 or TRBD2 (5 bases each). Here the CDR3 DNA reads TGTGCCACCAGTGATTTTGGGGCGGGTCTCAGCGGGGAGCTGTTTTTT. It codes for CATSDFGAGLSGELFF.